Listed below are T cell receptor beta chains from one sample, sequenced in a study of early T cells in non-severe SARS-CoV-2 infection. TCRdb called the 5' RACE reads again in MiXCR, with one record for every CDR3 protein. This table has roughly 60,000 distinct CDR3 sequences, roughly 8.4% appearing once. Sequences were obtained from whole blood. The receptors shown here come from an adult who was a healthcare worker with PCR-confirmed SARS-CoV-2 infection or an uninfected control (not recorded which). Each CDR3 is given with its conserved first and last residue. The D gene is left open where the match is weak. Some rows mark clone size as missing; the rest say once, few, many or name a class of expanded clone.

CAINPSEEYNEQFF | TGTGCCATCAATCCTAGCGAAGAATACAATGAGCAGTTCTTC | TRBJ2-1 | TRBV10-3 | NA | many
CASSSNAESRYTF | TGTGCCAGCAGCTCCAACGCCGAATCGCGCTACACCTTC | TRBJ1-2 | TRBV3-1 | NA | NA
CASSRFVAGELFF | TGTGCCAGCAGCCGGTTTGTGGCCGGGGAGCTGTTTTTT | TRBJ2-2 | TRBV3-1 | NA | NA
CASSLRGTDEKLFF | TGTGCCAGCAGCTTGAGGGGGACGGATGAAAAACTGTTTTTT | TRBJ1-4 | TRBV7-8 | NA | many
CASSWMGTLNSGANVLTF | TGTGCCAGCTCATGGATGGGGACTTTAAACTCTGGGGCCAACGTCCTGACTTTC | TRBJ2-6 | TRBV18 | NA | many
CASSQEYPWGALISDTQYF | TGTGCCAGCAGCCAAGAATACCCTTGGGGGGCCCTCATCTCAGATACGCAGTATTTT | TRBJ2-3 | TRBV4-2 | NA | many
CASSSYPLAGWEQYF | TGTGCCAGCAGCTCCTACCCACTAGCAGGGTGGGAGCAGTACTTC | TRBJ2-7 | TRBV7-6 | NA | NA
CASSQDRRTGSEQYF | TGCGCCAGCAGCCAAGATAGGCGGACAGGCTCCGAGCAGTACTTC | TRBJ2-7 | TRBV4-1 | TRBD1 | once
CASSYGTGGPTYEQYF | TGTGCCAGCAGTTACGGGACAGGGGGGCCAACCTACGAGCAGTACTTC | TRBJ2-7 | TRBV6-6 | TRBD1 | many
CASSFWTSGSDTQYF | TGTGCCAGCAGCTTTTGGACTAGCGGGTCAGATACGCAGTATTTT | TRBJ2-3 | TRBV7-2 | TRBD2 | NA
CASSLMGQADEQYF | TGCGCCAGCAGCTTAATGGGACAGGCCGACGAGCAGTACTTC | TRBJ2-7 | TRBV5-1 | TRBD1 | NA
CASSVDDGRAAHEQYF | TGTGCCAGCAGCGTAGATGACGGGAGGGCCGCCCACGAGCAGTACTTC | TRBJ2-7 | TRBV9 | TRBD2 | NA
CASSLTSARASGASYEQYF | TGTGCCAGCAGCTTAACCTCGGCGAGGGCTAGCGGGGCCTCCTACGAGCAGTACTTC | TRBJ2-7 | TRBV7-2 | TRBD2 | NA
CASIPWPTLNYGYTF | TGTGCCAGCATCCCTTGGCCTACTCTTAACTATGGCTACACCTTC | TRBJ1-2 | TRBV28 | NA | NA
CASSRQAYSQPQHF | TGTGCCAGCAGCCGGCAGGCTTATAGTCAGCCCCAGCATTTT | TRBJ1-5 | TRBV28 | NA | few
CASSLGTASGANVLTF | TGTGCCAGCAGCCTGGGGACAGCCTCTGGGGCCAACGTCCTGACTTTC | TRBJ2-6 | TRBV7-3 | TRBD1 | few
CAREGGPDF | TGTGCCAGAGAGGGAGGGCCTGACTTC | TRBJ2-1 | TRBV28 | TRBD2 | many
CASSEQGGGRYEQYF | TGTGCCAGCAGTGAACAGGGAGGGGGCCGCTACGAGCAGTACTTC | TRBJ2-7 | TRBV28 | NA | NA
CASSYEGDF | TGTGCCAGCAGTTACGAGGGGGATTTT | TRBJ2-3 | TRBV6-5 | NA | NA
CATSKRDRETQYF | TGTGCCACCAGTAAGAGGGATCGAGAGACCCAGTACTTC | TRBJ2-5 | TRBV24-1 | NA | few
CASGSLGETQYF | TGTGCCAGCGGATCCTTAGGAGAGACCCAGTACTTC | TRBJ2-5 | TRBV2 | NA | many
CATSRNTGPNEQFF | TGTGCCACCAGCAGAAACACAGGACCCAATGAGCAGTTCTTC | TRBJ2-1 | TRBV15 | NA | few